These T cell receptor beta chains were read from a single sample in a study of tumor-infiltrating lymphocytes in primary liver carcinoma. A single record per CDR3 protein comes from TCRdb applying MiXCR to the multiplex PCR reads. The repertoire holds 150,000 to 200,000 distinct CDR3 sequences, with about 55% as singletons. Sequences were obtained from peripheral blood. The origin of the receptors is a man aged 35 to 55 with primary liver carcinoma and hepatitis B virus infection. The CDR3 runs from the conserved cysteine through the conserved F or W. Each record gives: D gene, V gene, J gene, clone size, CDR3 DNA, CDR3 protein. The D gene is left open where the match is weak. Only some rows state a clone size, as once, few, many or a class for expanded clones.

TRBD2	TRBV11-2	TRBJ2-1	-	TGTACCATCAGCTTAGCTGGCGGGAGGGAAGAGCAGTTCTTC	CTISLAGGREEQFF
-	TRBV29-1	TRBJ2-3	-	TGCAGCGTTGACCCTAACGGTTCTCACACAGATACGCAGTATTTT	CSVDPNGSHTDTQYF
-	TRBV11-2	TRBJ1-5	-	TGTGCCAACAGCTTAGCCGACACAGCAGATACGCAGCATTTT	CANSLADTADTQHF
TRBD2	TRBV12-3/TRBV12-4	TRBJ2-5	few	TGTGCCAGCAGTTTTGGAGCGGGAGGCTGGGAGACCCAGTACTTC	CASSFGAGGWETQYF
TRBD2	TRBV6-1	TRBJ2-7	few	TGTGCCAGCAAGACGGGACTAGACTACGAGCAGTACTTC	CASKTGLDYEQYF
TRBD2	TRBV6-1	TRBJ2-1	-	TGTGCCAGCACTAAAACTAGCGGGGCCTACAATGAGCAGTTCTTC	CASTKTSGAYNEQFF
-	TRBV11-1	TRBJ2-1	many	TGTGCCAGCAGCTCCGCCGGCAATGAGCAGTTCTTC	CASSSAGNEQFF
-	TRBV29-1	TRBJ2-7	-	TGTTCAGCTGGGCAGGGCTACTACGAGCAGTACTTC	CSAGQGYYEQYF
-	TRBV12-3/TRBV12-4	TRBJ2-2	-	TGTACCAGCAATACCCTTTGGGACACATTGAACACCGGAGAGCTGTTTTTT	CTSNTLWDTLNTGELFF
-	TRBV6-6	TRBJ1-3	few	TGTGCCAGCAGTTCCCTACATGGACCATCCGGAAACACCATATATTTT	CASSSLHGPSGNTIYF
-	TRBV11-3	TRBJ2-1	-	TGTGCCAGCAGCTTAGACTTAGGGGGAGGTATCAATGGGCAATTCTTC	CASSLDLGGGINGQFF
TRBD1	TRBV6-6	TRBJ1-2	-	TGTGCCAGCAGCCAAACCCGGGACAGGCCGAACTATGGCTACACCTTC	CASSQTRDRPNYGYTF
-	TRBV11-2	TRBJ1-1	many	TGTGCCAGCAGCTTAGGAGGACAGCGGCCTGAAGCTTTCTTT	CASSLGGQRPEAFF
-	TRBV29-1	TRBJ2-5	-	TGCAGCGTTGGGGGGGCGAACAGGGAGTCTAGGACCCAGTACTTC	CSVGGANRESRTQYF
TRBD1	TRBV28	TRBJ2-7	few	TGTGCCAGCAGACCCCCGGGACAGCCCTACGAGCAGTACTTC	CASRPPGQPYEQYF
TRBD2	TRBV6-6	TRBJ2-7	-	TGTGCCAGCAGTTACTCAGTAGCGGGAGTGGGCGAGCAGTACTTC	CASSYSVAGVGEQYF
TRBD2	TRBV12-3/TRBV12-4	TRBJ2-1	few	TGTGCCAGCAGTTTAGTGGAGCGGGAGTACCCAAATGAGCAGTTCTTC	CASSLVEREYPNEQFF
TRBD2	TRBV11-2	TRBJ2-1	-	TGTGCCACCAGCTTAAATGGGGCTAGCGGTTTTTACAATGAGAAGTTCTTC	CATSLNGASGFYNEKFF
TRBD2	TRBV29-1	TRBJ2-3	many	TGCAGCGTTGTAAATATCGGGACTAACACAGATACGCAGTATTTT	CSVVNIGTNTDTQYF
TRBD1	TRBV28	TRBJ2-5	-	TGTGCCAGCAGTTTATCCGGGACAGCAGAGACCCAGTACTTC	CASSLSGTAETQYF
-	TRBV12-3/TRBV12-4	TRBJ2-1	-	TGTGCCAGCACTATATCCGCGGCCCCCTACAATGAGCAGTTCTTC	CASTISAAPYNEQFF
TRBD2	TRBV5-5	TRBJ2-1	few	TGTGCCAGCAGCTTAACTAGCGGGAGCTCCTACAATGAGCAGTTCTTC	CASSLTSGSSYNEQFF
-	TRBV29-1	TRBJ2-1	many	TGCAGCGTTGAAGAGACCATTGGCAATGAGCAGTTCTTC	CSVEETIGNEQFF
-	TRBV28	TRBJ1-2	-	TGTGCCAGCAGTACAGGGTACTATGGCTACACCTTC	CASSTGYYGYTF
TRBD1	TRBV11-2	TRBJ2-7	many	TGTGCCAGCAGCTCCGCCAGGACAGGGAGCTCCTACGAGCAGTACTTC	CASSSARTGSSYEQYF
TRBD2	TRBV4-2	TRBJ2-7	-	TGTGCCAGCAGCTATAGCGGGACGGACTCCTACGAGCAGTACTTC	CASSYSGTDSYEQYF
TRBD2	TRBV6-5	TRBJ2-7	few	TGTGCCAGCAGTTACGACCCCCGACTAGCGGCCTACGAGCAGTACTTC	CASSYDPRLAAYEQYF
TRBD2	TRBV11-2	TRBJ2-3	few	TGTGCTAGCAGCTCCGGACTAGCGGCCAGCACAGATACGCAGTATTTT	CASSSGLAASTDTQYF
TRBD1	TRBV29-1	TRBJ2-5	-	TGCAGCGTTGTCGGGACAGATGGTTTTCAAGAGACCCAGTACTTC	CSVVGTDGFQETQYF